Shown below are 7 T cell receptor beta chains from a single sample sequenced in a study of PD-L1 blockade in urothelial cancer. The table came from immunoSEQ multiplex PCR; TCRdb's copy has only in-frame clones and leaves some out. The data contain around 40,000 clones, approximately 93% of them singletons. The time point is: pretreatment peripheral blood. The sequenced sample was PBMCs, obtained around atezolizumab (anti-PD-L1) treatment. The receptor source for this set is a woman in her fifties or sixties with urothelial cancer.

The chain combines TRBV5-8 with TRBJ2-3; 10 nucleotides align to TRBD2. Germline CDR1 is SGHTS and CDR2 is YDEGEE. V gave up 1 base and J gave up 6 bases; unmatched junction bases: 2. This CDR3 has 14 amino acids. DNA of the CDR3: TGTGCCAGCAGCTTGCCGGGACTAGCGGATACGCAGTATTTT. Its protein is CASSLPGLADTQYF.

The V gene is TRBV19, the J gene TRBJ2-7; 8 bases are shared with TRBD1. The CDR3 loop spans 14 amino acids. Germline CDR1 reads LNHDA; CDR2 reads SQIVND (reference sequence). Germline trimming cut 9 bases from V and 2 bases from J; bases unmatched to any gene: 9. Here the CDR3 reads CASTKPDRAYEQYF. As DNA, the CDR3 is TGTGCCAGCACCAAACCGGACAGGGCCTACGAGCAGTACTTC.

The gene calls are TRBV28 and TRBJ2-5; a possible D gene is TRBD1 (5 bases). Trimming pared 5 bases from V and 2 bases from J, leaving 18 bases between. CDR1 MDHEN and CDR2 SYDVKM come from the germline V gene. This CDR3 comprises 16 residues. CDR3 nucleotides: TGTGCCAGCAGTGCACCTCGGAACAGGCGGCAAGAGACCCAGTACTTC. Residues: CASSAPRNRRQETQYF.

The chain joins TRBV6-5 to TRBJ2-3; no clear D. Per germline, CDR1 MNHEY and CDR2 SVGAGI. V was trimmed by 6 bases and J by 0 bases, leaving 13 bases between them. The CDR3 has 15 amino acids. The CDR3 spells CASSSIRRSTDTQYF. Written as DNA, the CDR3 is TGTGCCAGCAGCTCGATACGTCGGAGCACAGATACGCAGTATTTT.

The V call is TRBV29-1, the J call TRBJ2-1; D remains ambiguous. The CDR3 has 15 residues. Trimming left V 4 bases short and J 5 bases short, with 18 bases between. CDR1 SQVTM and CDR2 ANQGSEA come from the germline V gene. CDR3: CSVVGARVQNNEQFF. CDR3 in DNA: TGCAGCGTTGTAGGAGCTCGGGTCCAGAACAATGAGCAGTTCTTC.

The rearrangement joins TRBV9 to TRBJ2-3; 15 bases align to TRBD2. V lost 4 bases to trimming and J lost 3 bases; unmatched junction nucleotides: 3. The CDR3 runs 16 residues. Germline V CDR1 and CDR2: SGDLS, YYNGEE. The CDR3 loop reads CASSLGLAGGTDTQYF. Written as DNA, the CDR3 is TGTGCCAGCAGCTTAGGACTAGCGGGAGGGACAGATACGCAGTATTTT. The whole variable domain, filled in from reference TRBV9 and TRBJ2-3, reads DSGVTQTPKHLITATGQRVTLRCSPRSGDLSVYWYQQSLDQGLQFLIQYYNGEERAKGNILERFSAQQFPDLHSELNLSSLELGDSALYFCASSLGLAGGTDTQYFGPGTRLTVL.

The chain recombines TRBV5-4 with TRBJ2-3; the D is unclear. The CDR3 sequence is 14 residues long. Germline V gives CDR1 SGHNT, CDR2 YYREEE (reference sequence). With 0 bases removed from V and 6 bases from J, the gap between germline ends came to 11 bases. In DNA form, the CDR3 reads TGTGCCAGCAGCTTGGCCCTCCGTCCTGATACGCAGTATTTT. Its translation is CASSLALRPDTQYF.